This T cell receptor beta chain is drawn from a study of fetal regulatory T cell absence and autoimmunity. Overall study findings and caveats: Compared with cord blood, pancreas showed oligoclonal TCR enrichment, some clones over 80-fold.

Notes on this clone: As yet, its antigen is unknown.

Germline loops: CDR1 KGHSH, CDR2 LQKENI. J gave up 0 bases and V 2 bases, and 5 bases lay outside the gene matches. This CDR3 is 18 amino acids long. The survey-level immunoSEQ assay was used. Repertoires were generated with immunoSEQ multiplex PCR, while TCRdb's copy carries only in-frame clones and drops some. This repertoire shows tens of thousands of clones, about 79% found once; its top ten account for about 0.41%. This receptor was obtained from a newborn boy with IPEX syndrome. Sequenced sample: cord blood. The chain joins TRBV18 to TRBJ2-1, with TRBD2 matching 12 bases. The CDR3 here is CASSPETSGGYSYNEQFF. In nucleotides, the CDR3 is TGTGCCAGCTCACCAGAGACTAGCGGGGGCTACTCCTACAATGAGCAGTTCTTC.